The rows below give T cell receptor beta chains drawn from one sample of a study of siplizumab effects on memory and regulatory T cells. Produced via immunoSEQ multiplex PCR; TCRdb's table is partial and in-frame only. The data hold roughly 120,000 clones, with just over 90% observed a single time. The sequenced material came from Tregs sorted from blood. All receptors come from a human donor in good health. Each CDR3 is given with its conserved first and last residue. The D gene is left open where the match is weak. For some rows the clone size is stated as once, few or many, or as a class when expanded; others skip it.

V gene	D gene	J gene	clone size	CDR3 DNA	CDR3 protein
TRBV6-5	NA	TRBJ1-2	NA	TGTGCCAGCAGGAGGGGGGGAGCTAACTATGGCTACACCTTC	CASRRGGANYGYTF
TRBV7-3	NA	TRBJ1-2	few	TGTGCCAGCAGCGCCCCGGGCGGGGACTATGGCTACACCTTC	CASSAPGGDYGYTF
TRBV5-6	TRBD2	TRBJ2-3	NA	TGTGCCAGCAGCTTATGGACTAGCGGGGTAGATACGCAGTATTTT	CASSLWTSGVDTQYF
TRBV29-1	NA	TRBJ1-2	NA	TGCAGCTTCGAGGGGGGACTTAACTATGGCTACACCTTC	CSFEGGLNYGYTF
TRBV11-2	NA	TRBJ2-1	NA	TGTGCCAGCAGCTTAGTACAGGGCGGGGAGCAGTTCTTC	CASSLVQGGEQFF
TRBV7-9	NA	TRBJ1-1	NA	TGTGCCAGCAGCTTAGTGGCGGGTATAGACACTGAAGCTTTCTTT	CASSLVAGIDTEAFF
TRBV4-2	NA	TRBJ2-7	NA	TGTGCCAGCAGCCAAGATCGAGGGGACGAGCAGTACTTC	CASSQDRGDEQYF
TRBV19	NA	TRBJ2-4	NA	TGTGCCAGTAGTATAGAGGGGGCCAGGGTCCGCAAAAACATTCAGTACTTC	CASSIEGARVRKNIQYF
TRBV5-6	NA	TRBJ1-5	once	TGTGCCAGCAGCTTGGGTGGGGGACTGAACAATCAGCCCCAGCATTTT	CASSLGGGLNNQPQHF
TRBV5-1	NA	TRBJ1-2	NA	TGCGCCAGCAGCTTGATAGACGCCGGTCAGGGCTACACCTTC	CASSLIDAGQGYTF
TRBV28	NA	TRBJ2-7	few	TGTGCCAGCACTCCTCAGGGTCCCTACGAGCAGTACTTC	CASTPQGPYEQYF
TRBV5-6	NA	TRBJ1-2	NA	TGTGCCAGCAGCTTGGAAGGTGGCTACACCTTC	CASSLEGGYTF
TRBV6-5	NA	TRBJ2-2	NA	TGTGCCAGCAGAACCGGGACAAAAAACACCGGGGAGCTGTTTTTT	CASRTGTKNTGELFF
TRBV6-1	TRBD1	TRBJ1-2	NA	TGTGCCAGCAGTGAAGGGGACAGGGGGGCGTTTGGCTACACCTTC	CASSEGDRGAFGYTF
TRBV5-6	NA	TRBJ2-5	NA	TGTGCCAGCAGCTTGTCGGAGCGGCAAGAGACCCAGTACTTC	CASSLSERQETQYF
TRBV5-4	NA	TRBJ1-1	NA	TGTGCCAGCAAAGCAGGGGAGGGCACTGAAGCTTTCTTT	CASKAGEGTEAFF
TRBV5-1	NA	TRBJ1-4	once	TGCGCCAGCAGCCCGTCGGGAACAGGGCTTACTAATGAAAAACTGTTTTTT	CASSPSGTGLTNEKLFF
TRBV6-5	NA	TRBJ1-4	NA	TGTGCCAGCAGAACTATGGGAGAAAAACTGTTTTTT	CASRTMGEKLFF
TRBV5-4	TRBD1	TRBJ2-2	NA	TGTGCCAGCAGCTTGGGACAGGGGTACACCGGGGAGCTGTTTTTT	CASSLGQGYTGELFF
TRBV30	TRBD1	TRBJ2-7	NA	TGTGCCTGGCAGACAGGGTGGGGCGAGCAGTACTTC	CAWQTGWGEQYF
TRBV29-1	TRBD2	TRBJ2-7	NA	TGCAGCGTTCCGGGACTAGCGGGAGGAGGCGAGCAGTACTTC	CSVPGLAGGGEQYF
TRBV5-6	NA	TRBJ1-6	NA	TGTGCCAGCAGCCCCGGCGGAGGGTTGAAGGATTCACCCCTCCACTTT	CASSPGGGLKDSPLHF
TRBV11-2	TRBD2	TRBJ2-3	NA	TGTGCCAGCAGCTTGGACGGGAGGGACACAGATACGCAGTATTTT	CASSLDGRDTDTQYF
TRBV5-1	NA	TRBJ2-5	few	TGCGCCAGCAGCATGAACCAAGAGACCCAGTACTTC	CASSMNQETQYF
TRBV7-2	TRBD2	TRBJ2-3	NA	TGTGCCAGCAGCTGGCTTGCGGGGGGACAAGATACGCAGTATTTT	CASSWLAGGQDTQYF
TRBV5-4	NA	TRBJ1-2	many	TGTGCCAGCAGGGCCGGGGTGGAGAACTATGGCTACACCTTC	CASRAGVENYGYTF
TRBV5-1	NA	TRBJ1-2	NA	TGCGCCAGCAGCTCTGGACAGTGGGGGAACTATGGCTACACCTTC	CASSSGQWGNYGYTF
TRBV4-2	TRBD2	TRBJ2-1	NA	TGTGCCAGCAGCCAAGATTCCCGAGCGGGGGGGCGCGTAAGTCATTCGAATGAGCAGTTCTTC	CASSQDSRAGGRVSHSNEQFF
TRBV7-9	NA	TRBJ1-1	once	TGTGCCAGCAGCTTTTACATGAACACTGAAGCTTTCTTT	CASSFYMNTEAFF
TRBV9	NA	TRBJ2-3	NA	TGTGCCAGCAGCGTAGAGGGAGATACGCAGTATTTT	CASSVEGDTQYF
TRBV4-1	NA	TRBJ1-4	NA	TGCGCCAGCAGCCGAACAGGGACTAATGAAAAACTGTTTTTT	CASSRTGTNEKLFF
TRBV19	NA	TRBJ1-4	NA	TGTGCCAGTAGCCCAGACAACCGATCCAGGGGACTGTTTTTT	CASSPDNRSRGLFF
TRBV6-1	NA	TRBJ1-1	few	TGTGCCAGCAGTGGGTTTGGGACAACTAACACTGAAGCTTTCTTT	CASSGFGTTNTEAFF
TRBV9	NA	TRBJ2-4	NA	TGTGCCAGCAGCGTAGGGTTGGCTAGCCCCAACATTCAGTACTTC	CASSVGLASPNIQYF
TRBV5-1	NA	TRBJ1-1	NA	TGCGCCAGCAGCTTAAGGGGCCGAGCGCCAACAATGGGTAGGAACACTGAAGCTTTCTTT	CASSLRGRAPTMGRNTEAFF
TRBV25-1	TRBD2	TRBJ2-5	NA	TGTGCCAGCAGTCCCCTGGGACTAGCGGGGGCCCAAGAGACCCAGTACTTC	CASSPLGLAGAQETQYF
TRBV11-3	NA	TRBJ2-7	once	TGTGCCAGCAGTCCAGGCGGTAGCTCCTACGAGCAGTACTTC	CASSPGGSSYEQYF
TRBV6-1	TRBD2	TRBJ2-1	NA	TGTGCCAGCAGCGGGACTAGATACAATGAGCAGTTCTTC	CASSGTRYNEQFF
TRBV5-5	NA	TRBJ1-2	NA	TGTGCCAGCAGCTTGTCCAACTATGGCTACACCTTC	CASSLSNYGYTF
TRBV4-1	TRBD2	TRBJ2-1	NA	TGCGCCAGCAGCCCCCCTCTAGCGGGAGACAATGAGCAGTTCTTC	CASSPPLAGDNEQFF
TRBV5-1	TRBD2	TRBJ2-3	NA	TGCGCCAGCAGCTTGAGGACTAGCGGCCGAGGGACAGATACGCAGTATTTT	CASSLRTSGRGTDTQYF
TRBV5-4	NA	TRBJ1-1	NA	TGTGCCAGCAGCTCACGACGGGTACACACTGAAGCTTTCTTT	CASSSRRVHTEAFF
TRBV5-4	NA	TRBJ1-4	NA	TGTGCCAGCAGCTCGAAGGCAACTAATGAAAAACTGTTTTTT	CASSSKATNEKLFF
TRBV27	NA	TRBJ1-5	NA	TGTGCCAGCAGTTTTTTCCAGGGAAATCAGCCCCAGCATTTT	CASSFFQGNQPQHF
TRBV6-5	TRBD1	TRBJ1-2	NA	TGTGCCAGCAGTTACACTTCCGGGACAGGGACCTATGGCTACACCTTC	CASSYTSGTGTYGYTF
TRBV15	TRBD2	TRBJ2-3	NA	TGTGCCACCAGCAGAAAAAGGACTAGCGAGGGGTTATCAGATACGCAGTATTTT	CATSRKRTSEGLSDTQYF
TRBV5-4	TRBD1	TRBJ1-2	NA	TGTGCCAGCAGTCCGGGACAGGGCACCTATGGCTACACCTTC	CASSPGQGTYGYTF
TRBV7-9	NA	TRBJ2-1	NA	TGTGCCAGCAGCTTCTCACAGGGTCCATGGCTGGATGAGCAGTTCTTC	CASSFSQGPWLDEQFF